This TCR beta chain was sequenced for a study of cytotoxic CD8 clonotypes in ibrutinib-treated CLL. Whole-study context: A median approximately 12 months of treatment, range 6 to 36, preceded the collection of response samples. Mean values per sample were 250,000 to 300,000 productive templates and tens of thousands of productive rearrangements. Study observations and caveats: Clonality climbed at ibrutinib response, then dropped toward baseline at progression. At the start, clonality exceeded age-matched healthy donors and followed circulating CD8+ T-cell counts.

For this clone: Antigen: not known.

CDR3 length: 11 residues. Germline CDR1 is MNHNY and CDR2 is SVGAGI (reference sequence). Trimming removed 6 bases from V and 0 bases from J, with 1 base in between. Measured with immunoSEQ multiplex PCR; TCRdb has only the in-frame clones, and not every one. Of fewer than 300,000 clones in the sample, 70% to 80% were seen once. Here the sequenced sample was PBMCs, taken at disease progression, from a patient treated with ibrutinib. The source is a human donor with chronic lymphocytic leukemia. The rearrangement links TRBV6-6 to TRBJ2-3; the D is unclear. Here the CDR3 DNA reads TGTGCCAGCAGGAGCACAGATACGCAGTATTTT. It is translated as CASRSTDTQYF.